The present T cell receptor (beta chain) was sequenced within a study of T cell responses to AZD1222 COVID-19 vaccine. This CDR3 contains 14 residues. Germline V gene lookup returns CDR1 SEHNR and CDR2 FQNEAQ (reference sequence). J was trimmed by 1 base and V by 7 bases; bases with no gene match: 6. The assay was immunoSEQ multiplex PCR, and TCRdb's table has in-frame clones only and misses some. The sample contains around 84,000 clones, 70% to 90% of which appear only once. The chain employs TRBV7-9 and TRBJ1-1; 7 nucleotides agree with TRBD1. The TCR originated in an adult in good health. The sample in question was peripheral blood, obtained on day 0 of MenACWY control vaccination. The CDR3 bases are TGTGCCAGCACCGAGACAGGGAGGAACACTGAAGCTTTCTTT. As protein: CASTETGRNTEAFF.